The clone carrying this T cell receptor (beta chain) was observed a few times. Its target is unknown. From the reads, TCRdb called clonotypes with MiXCR, one entry per CDR3 protein. Of roughly 150,000 distinct CDR3 sequences listed, roughly a quarter are singletons. Germline CDR1 is SGHTA and CDR2 is FQGTGA. The V end lost 5 bases, the J end lost 3 bases, and 13 bases lay between the germline ends. CDR3 length: 14 residues. These data belong to a study of T cell repertoires in cytomegalovirus infection. About the study: Indications came from public TCR beta signatures; they pointed to CMV infection and to a matching HLA type.

Study-wide results and limits: Public TCR beta family frequency separated CMV-and-HLA carriers, including in an independent cohort. Clonotype analysis showed dominance of the ex vivo response by HLA-C-restricted CMV-specific TCR beta clonotypes.

The J gene is TRBJ1-2, the V gene TRBV7-3; D may be TRBD1 (6 bases). The receptor was isolated from a human donor in good health (CMV status not recorded). Some clones in this sample may be carry-over from other donors' samples. Sequenced material: PBMCs. The CDR3 spells CASSVYREDYGYTF. CDR3 nucleotide sequence: TGTGCCAGCAGCGTCTACAGGGAGGACTATGGCTACACCTTC.